One sample yielded the 21 T cell receptor beta chains listed below, sequenced in a study of blood T cell repertoires in COVID-19. Measured with immunoSEQ multiplex PCR; TCRdb has only the in-frame clones, and not every one. The sample shows around 120,000 clones, 70% to 85% of them seen only once. The specimen sequenced was peripheral blood. Every receptor here comes from a man aged 65-85 years with active or convalescent COVID-19.

The CDR3 DNA follows: TGTGCCAGCAGCTATCGTGTAGGACAGGGCTCTTCCTACGAGCAGTACTTC. It translates to CASSYRVGQGSSYEQYF. The rearrangement links TRBV7-2 to TRBJ2-7, with 8 bases fitting TRBD1. Germline CDR1 and CDR2: SGHTA and FQGNSA. The CDR3 is 17 residues long. The junction had 12 bases not matched to a gene; V was cut back by 4 bases and J by 1 base.

The chain uses TRBV24-1 and TRBJ2-2; 7 bases are a match to TRBD2. After removal of 1 base from V and 4 bases from J, the junction contained 5 bases not matched to a gene. The CDR3 extends over 16 amino acids. Per the germline V gene, CDR1 is KGHDR and CDR2 is SFDVKD. In DNA, the CDR3 is TGTGCCACCAGTGATTTAGGGAGGGGCGGCACCGGGGAGCTGTTTTTT. As protein: CATSDLGRGGTGELFF.

The chain links TRBV10-2 to TRBJ1-1; a weak D match, TRBD1 (5 bases). V was clipped by 8 bases and J by 0 bases, with 13 bases between them. The CDR3 extends over 14 amino acids. Germline lookup yields CDR1 WSHSY and CDR2 SAAADI. CDR3 in amino acids: CASSRTQMNTEAFF. For the CDR3, the DNA is TGCGCCAGCTCCCGGACACAGATGAACACTGAAGCTTTCTTT.

The V gene is TRBV1, the J gene TRBJ1-5; the table calls TRBD1, which could not be checked here. TRBV1 is a pseudogene locus. There are 19 residues in the CDR3. The CDR3 sequence is CTSSNGTGGWGRHNQPQHF. The DNA for the CDR3 is TGCACCAGCAGCAATGGGACAGGGGGCTGGGGCCGTCACAATCAGCCCCAGCATTTT.

V and J are TRBV19 and TRBJ1-2; TRBD1 matches 9 bases. Trimming at V came to 5 bases and at J to 8 bases, leaving 3 bases not matched to a gene. Germline CDR1 and CDR2: LNHDA and SQIVND (reference sequence). The CDR3 covers 12 residues. The CDR3 loop is CASSQDRGGYTF. CDR3 DNA: TGTGCCAGTAGTCAGGACAGGGGCGGCTACACCTTC.

The gene calls are TRBV6-5 and TRBJ1-6, with 7 bases aligning to TRBD1. The CDR3 extends over 14 amino acids. Germline V lookup: CDR1 MNHEY, CDR2 SVGAGI. After removal of 5 bases from V and 5 bases from J, the junction contained 3 bases not matched to a gene. CDR3 nucleotide sequence: TGTGCCAGCAGTAGGACAGGCGATAATTCACCCCTCCACTTT. This encodes CASSRTGDNSPLHF.

This clone was recorded a few times. This chain links TRBV5-1 with TRBJ2-3; 13 nucleotides agree with TRBD2. CDR3 length: 16 amino acids. The trim removed 2 bases at V and 4 bases at J, leaving 4 bases unmatched. CDR1 is SGHRS, CDR2 YFSETQ, per germline. The DNA for the CDR3 is TGCGCCAGCAGCTTACCTGGACTAGCGGGGGCAGATACGCAGTATTTT. It yields the protein CASSLPGLAGADTQYF. The full variable domain, completed using reference TRBV5-1 and TRBJ2-3, is KAGVTQTPRYLIKTRGQQVTLSCSPISGHRSVSWYQQTPGQGLQFLFEYFSETQRNKGNFPGRFSGRQFSNSRSEMNVSTLELGDSALYLCASSLPGLAGADTQYFGPGTRLTVL.

In this sample, this clone turned up once. The chain joins TRBV7-9 to TRBJ1-1; possible D gene TRBD1, 5 bases. This CDR3 contains 13 residues. Germline V lookup: CDR1 SEHNR, CDR2 FQNEAQ (reference sequence). The V end lost 4 bases, the J end lost 0 bases, and 6 bases lay between the germline ends. Here the CDR3 reads CASSSQVNTEAFF. The CDR3 nucleotides are TGTGCCAGCAGCTCACAGGTGAACACTGAAGCTTTCTTT.

The DNA of the CDR3 is TGTGCCACCAGCAGAGATGGGGTTAGCGGGATTAGCACAGATACGCAGTATTTT. Translation: CATSRDGVSGISTDTQYF. The V call is TRBV15, the J call TRBJ2-3, with 8 nucleotides matching TRBD2. Germline lookup yields CDR1 LNHNV and CDR2 YYDKDF (reference sequence). The CDR3 covers 18 residues. Trimming at V came to 0 bases and at J to 0 bases, leaving 8 bases not matched to a gene.

This chain connects TRBV3-1 (or the pseudogene TRBV3-2) to TRBJ1-2; TRBD1 matches 8 bases. Looked up from germline, CDR1 is LGHDT and CDR2 is YNNKEL (reference sequence). V lost 0 bases, J lost 1 base, and 7 bases stayed unmatched. This CDR3 spans 17 amino acids. The CDR3 is CASSQDDRGGFNYGYTF. CDR3 bases: TGTGCCAGCAGCCAAGACGACAGGGGAGGGTTTAACTATGGCTACACCTTC.

There are a few counts of this clone. The chain has TRBV19 and TRBJ1-2; the match to TRBD1 covers 10 bases. Germline CDR1 and CDR2: LNHDA and SQIVND (reference sequence). The CDR3 length is 15 residues. The ends lost 0 bases at V and 8 bases at J; junction bases unmatched: 6. The CDR3 region has the DNA TGTGCCAGTAGTATAGATCTGACAGGGGGCAAAGGCTACACCTTC. It yields the protein CASSIDLTGGKGYTF.

The chain has TRBV4-1 and TRBJ1-1; D might be TRBD1 (6 bases). The germline V gene has CDR1 MGHRA and CDR2 YSYEKL. Trimming removed 3 bases at V and 1 base at J, with 18 bases between. The CDR3 is 17 amino acids. DNA for the CDR3: TGCGCCAGCAGCCAGAGGGAGGGGGGCGCGTCGAACACTGAAGCTTTCTTT. Its translation: CASSQREGGASNTEAFF.

The V and J genes are TRBV9 and TRBJ2-3; 7 positions agree with TRBD2. The CDR3 has 14 residues. J was trimmed by 0 bases and V by 7 bases; bases with no gene match: 5. The germline V gene has CDR1 SGDLS and CDR2 YYNGEE. The CDR3 coding sequence is TGTGCCAGCGGAGCGGGGTCTAGCACAGATACGCAGTATTTT. It yields the protein CASGAGSSTDTQYF.

This clone was detected only a few times. The rearrangement uses TRBV13 and TRBJ2-7; 9 positions agree with TRBD1. V dropped 4 bases and J dropped 5; count of bases not matched to a gene: 6. Germline loops: CDR1 PRHDT, CDR2 FYEKMQ (reference sequence). This CDR3 has 14 amino acids. CDR3 sequence reads: CASSYGTGIHEQYF. The CDR3 region has the DNA TGTGCCAGCAGCTACGGGACAGGGATCCACGAGCAGTACTTC. Variable domain in full (rest from reference TRBV13 and TRBJ2-7): AAGVIQSPRHLIKEKRETATLKCYPIPRHDTVYWYQQGPGQDPQFLISFYEKMQSDKGSIPDRFSAQQFSDYHSELNMSSLELGDSALYFCASSYGTGIHEQYFGPGTRLTVT.

The chain is built from TRBV5-1 and TRBJ2-3; TRBD2 agrees at 10 bases. CDR3 length: 15 amino acids. Germline V lookup: CDR1 SGHRS, CDR2 YFSETQ. Germline trimming cut 3 bases from V and 4 bases from J; bases unmatched to any gene: 5. The CDR3 protein is CASSSLAGASDTQYF. The CDR3 DNA reads TGCGCCAGCAGCTCTCTAGCGGGAGCTTCAGATACGCAGTATTTT.

The V gene is TRBV29-1, the J gene TRBJ1-1; weak D call: TRBD1 (5 bases). Looked up from germline, CDR1 is SQVTM and CDR2 is ANQGSEA. The V gene lost 2 bases and the J gene lost 3 bases, with 16 bases spanning the gap. The CDR3 is 15 amino acids. CDR3 residues: CSVETPTGGYTEAFF. CDR3 nucleotides: TGCAGCGTTGAAACACCGACGGGGGGGTACACTGAAGCTTTCTTT.

This chain uses TRBV20-1 with TRBJ1-3; D is ambiguous. Germline V gives CDR1 DFQATT, CDR2 SNEGSKA (reference sequence). The CDR3 covers 15 residues. The V and J ends lost 3 bases and 0 bases respectively, with 12 bases between them. The CDR3 spells CSASSRENSGNTIYF. The DNA for the CDR3 is TGCAGTGCTAGTAGTAGGGAGAACTCTGGAAACACCATATATTTT.

The CDR3 DNA reads as TGTGCCATCAGTGCAAATCCCTCCTACGAGCAGTACTTC. It is translated as CAISANPSYEQYF. The V gene is TRBV10-3, the J gene TRBJ2-7, with no clear D. The CDR3 has 13 residues. Germline CDR1 and CDR2: ENHRY and SYGVKD. V shed 4 bases and J shed 0 bases, with 7 bases lying between them.

The rearrangement joins TRBV19 to TRBJ1-6, with D perhaps matching TRBD1 (6 bases). Germline CDR1 is LNHDA and CDR2 is SQIVND (reference sequence). The CDR3 runs to 15 residues. Trimming cost V 10 bases and J 0 bases, with 13 bases left between them. The CDR3 here is CATRQDSSYNSPLHF. The CDR3 DNA reads TGTGCCACCAGACAGGATAGCTCCTATAATTCACCCCTCCACTTT.

The CDR3 coding sequence is TGTGCCAGCAGCTCGTCCGGCCAAGAGACCCAGTACTTC. This encodes CASSSSGQETQYF. The chain links TRBV28 to TRBJ2-5; D gene unclear. CDR1 is MDHEN, CDR2 SYDVKM, per germline. V dropped 6 bases and J dropped 1 base, with 9 bases sitting between them. This CDR3 is built from 13 residues.

This clone was seen once. The chain recombines TRBV6-5 with TRBJ2-7, with D tentatively TRBD1 (6 bases). Trimming left V 4 bases short and J 2 bases short, with 12 bases between. Germline lookup yields CDR1 MNHEY and CDR2 SVGAGI. The CDR3 is 14 amino acids. DNA of the CDR3: TGTGCCAGCAGTTCTTACAGGGAAACCTACGAGCAGTACTTC. Residues: CASSSYRETYEQYF.